These 28 T cell receptor beta chains came from one sample sequenced in a study of T cell responses to AZD1222 COVID-19 vaccine. Using immunoSEQ multiplex PCR, the repertoire was profiled, and TCRdb retains in-frame clones only, with some absent. The table has roughly 83,000 clones, about 82% seen once. The sequencing here drew on peripheral blood, taken on day 0 of AZD1222 vaccination. The receptors come from an adult in good health.

The CDR3 reads CASSWWNTEAFF. The CDR3 bases are TGTGCCAGCAGTTGGTGGAACACTGAAGCTTTCTTT. This rearrangement joins TRBV6-2 or TRBV6-3 to TRBJ1-1; no firm D call. V gave up 4 bases and J gave up 1 base, with 4 bases separating them. Germline CDR1 and CDR2: MNHEY and SVGEGT. There are 12 residues in the CDR3.

V gene TRBV18 combines with J gene TRBJ2-2; tentatively, D is TRBD2 (5 bases). V lost 3 bases, J lost 5 bases, and 16 bases lay in between. CDR1 and CDR2 (germline): KGHSH, LQKENI. The CDR3 consists of 16 residues. CDR3 in amino acids: CASSPLLGVATGELFF. The CDR3 DNA reads TGTGCCAGCTCACCCCTCCTCGGAGTAGCGACCGGGGAGCTGTTTTTT.

This chain joins TRBV5-1 and TRBJ1-5, with a weak D call TRBD1 (5 bases). The germline V gene encodes CDR1 SGHRS and CDR2 YFSETQ. Deletions cut 7 bases from V and 6 bases from J, with 29 bases between. The CDR3 has 18 amino acids. The CDR3 nucleotides read TGCGCCAGCCCAGCCCTTTCCGGCTGGACACAAGGGCGTCAGCCCCAGCATTTT. This translates into CASPALSGWTQGRQPQHF.

This clone was detected a few times. This chain connects TRBV6-2 or TRBV6-3 to TRBJ2-7, with 13 bases identical to TRBD2. The CDR3 is 16 residues long. V was pared by 5 bases and J by 1 base, with 5 bases of the junction left unmatched. CDR1 and CDR2 (germline): MNHEY, SVGEGT. The CDR3 sequence is CASSTRLAGGSYEQYF. In DNA form, the CDR3 reads TGTGCCAGCAGTACCCGACTAGCGGGAGGTTCCTACGAGCAGTACTTC.

This chain joins TRBV7-2 and TRBJ1-4; perhaps TRBD1 as D (6 bases). V lost 3 bases, J lost 6 bases, and 8 bases lay in between. Germline V gives CDR1 SGHTA, CDR2 FQGNSA. The CDR3 has 13 amino acids. CDR3 protein: CASSFGQHEKLFF. The DNA for the CDR3 is TGTGCCAGCAGCTTTGGACAGCATGAAAAACTGTTTTTT.

This clone showed up just a few times. The chain recombines TRBV27 with TRBJ2-2; 9 nucleotides match TRBD1. The CDR3 sequence is 16 residues long. Germline trimming cut 0 bases from V and 7 bases from J; bases unmatched to any gene: 6. CDR1 MNHEY and CDR2 SMNVEV come from the germline V gene (reference sequence). The chain's CDR3 is CASSLSTTGQGGELFF. CDR3 nucleotide sequence: TGTGCCAGCAGTTTATCGACCACGGGACAGGGCGGGGAGCTGTTTTTT.

This chain joins TRBV18 and TRBJ1-5; 7 bases are shared with TRBD1. The CDR3 runs to 16 residues. The ends lost 6 bases at V and 2 bases at J; junction bases unmatched: 10. The V gene's germline CDR1 is KGHSH and CDR2 LQKENI. The CDR3 region has the DNA TGTGCCAGCTCCCCTTCCAACAGGGGTGGCAATCAGCCCCAGCATTTT. This codes for CASSPSNRGGNQPQHF.

The rearrangement uses TRBV6-5 and TRBJ1-2, with a weak D call TRBD1 (6 bases). Germline CDR1 reads MNHEY; CDR2 reads SVGAGI. The CDR3 is made up of 14 amino acids. Deletions cut 6 bases from V and 5 bases from J, with 16 bases between. The CDR3 DNA is TGTGCCAGCAGGGAGTCTCCGCAGGGGTATGGCTACACCTTC. Translation: CASRESPQGYGYTF.

V gene TRBV27 combines with J gene TRBJ2-3; D remains ambiguous. Trimming pared 3 bases from V and 1 base from J, leaving 5 bases between. Germline V gene data show CDR1 as MNHEY and CDR2 as SMNVEV (reference sequence). The CDR3 length is 13 residues. DNA of the CDR3: TGTGCCAGCAGTTTCATTCGCACAGATACGCAGTATTTT. This codes for CASSFIRTDTQYF.

This sequence joins TRBV5-6 and TRBJ1-4; 10 positions agree with TRBD1. There are 18 residues in the CDR3. J lost 2 bases, V lost 4 bases, and 11 bases had no gene match. Germline V gene sequence: CDR1 SGHDT, CDR2 YYEEEE. The CDR3 DNA reads as TGTGCCAGCAGCACCTACCGTGACAGGGGGCGGACTAATGAAAAACTGTTTTTT. This encodes CASSTYRDRGRTNEKLFF.

This sequence joins TRBV2 and TRBJ2-7; 7 nucleotides line up with TRBD1. The germline gives CDR1 SNHLY, CDR2 FYNNEI. Trimming removed 8 bases from V and 1 base from J; junction bases left unmatched: 5. The length of the CDR3 is 13 residues. The CDR3: CASPRTGSYEQYF. In nucleotides, the CDR3 is TGTGCCAGCCCACGGACAGGTTCCTACGAGCAGTACTTC.

The chain links TRBV4-2 to TRBJ2-7; TRBD1 agrees at 12 bases. CDR3 size: 16 residues. The germline CDR1 and CDR2 sequences are LGHNA and YNFKEQ. The J segment lost 6 bases and the V segment lost 0 bases, leaving 6 bases of the junction unmatched. The CDR3 loop reads CASSQDLGTGGGEQYF. In DNA, the CDR3 is TGTGCCAGCAGCCAAGATCTCGGGACAGGGGGCGGCGAGCAGTACTTC.

The CDR3 loop reads CASSFFLMGQGNTGELFF. CDR3 bases: TGTGCCAGCAGTTTTTTTCTAATGGGACAGGGAAACACCGGGGAGCTGTTTTTT. The chain has TRBV28 and TRBJ2-2, with 9 nucleotides matching TRBD1. V gave up 3 bases and J gave up 2 bases; unmatched junction bases: 10. The CDR3 is made up of 18 amino acids. Germline CDR1 is MDHEN and CDR2 is SYDVKM.

This rearrangement joins TRBV29-1 to TRBJ2-2, with TRBD2 matching 11 bases. Germline V gene lookup returns CDR1 SQVTM and CDR2 ANQGSEA. There are 15 residues in the CDR3. Losses at the gene ends were 2 bases for V and 7 bases for J; bases not matched to a gene: 6. For the CDR3, the DNA is TGCAGCGTTGAACTAGCGGGGGGTTTTGACGGGGAGCTGTTTTTT. This encodes CSVELAGGFDGELFF.

This rearrangement joins TRBV9 to TRBJ1-2; 11 bases are shared with TRBD1. The ends lost 0 bases at V and 1 base at J; junction bases unmatched: 5. The CDR3 is 17 amino acids. The germline CDR1 and CDR2 sequences are SGDLS and YYNGEE. CDR3 amino acids: CASSVVGTGGFNYGYTF. CDR3 nucleotides: TGTGCCAGCAGCGTAGTAGGGACAGGGGGATTTAACTATGGCTACACCTTC.

In this sample, this clone turned up once. V and J are TRBV19 and TRBJ2-7; TRBD2 matches at 10 bases. The CDR3 sequence is 16 residues long. Trimming took 4 bases from V and 4 from J; bases not matched to a gene: 10. Germline V gene lookup returns CDR1 LNHDA and CDR2 SQIVND (reference sequence). The CDR3 loop reads CASSKAPSSGSYEQYF. The CDR3 nucleotides read TGTGCCAGTAGTAAAGCTCCTTCTAGCGGGAGTTACGAGCAGTACTTC.

V gene TRBV7-3 combines with J gene TRBJ1-2; TRBD1 matches 12 bases. CDR3 size: 16 residues. Germline V gives CDR1 SGHTA, CDR2 FQGTGA. The V segment lost 5 bases and the J segment 8 bases; nucleotides outside the gene matches: 12. CDR3 protein: CASSPAPGQGAEGYTF. In nucleotides, the CDR3 is TGTGCCAGCAGCCCCGCCCCGGGACAGGGGGCAGAGGGCTACACCTTC.

V usage is TRBV3-1 (or the pseudogene TRBV3-2) and J usage is TRBJ2-7; D not certain. Trimming took 0 bases from V and 1 from J, leaving 16 bases between them. Germline V lookup: CDR1 LGHDT, CDR2 YNNKEL (reference sequence). The length of the CDR3 is 17 residues. CDR3 sequence (DNA): TGTGCCAGCAGCCAAGAGGGTGCGGCTGAGCCTTCCTACGAGCAGTACTTC. Translation: CASSQEGAAEPSYEQYF.

The chain joins TRBV7-2 to TRBJ2-5; the D gene is possibly TRBD2 (5 bases). CDR1 is SGHTA, CDR2 FQGNSA, per germline. The CDR3 is 14 residues long. The V end lost 0 bases, the J end lost 5 bases, and 10 bases lay between the germline ends. The CDR3 reads CASSLARGRETQYF. The CDR3 bases are TGTGCCAGCAGCTTAGCACGGGGTCGGGAGACCCAGTACTTC.

The V call is TRBV7-8, the J call TRBJ2-1; D is possibly TRBD2 (5 bases). The CDR3 runs to 14 residues. The germline V and J ends were trimmed by 1 base and 8 bases, with 12 bases remaining between them. CDR1 and CDR2 (germline): SGHVS, FQNEAQ. In DNA, the CDR3 is TGTGCCAGCAGCTTAGGGAGGTTCGAGGATGAGCAGTTCTTC. Its translation is CASSLGRFEDEQFF.

CDR3 sequence reads: CASSTGVPVINEQYF. CDR3 DNA sequence: TGTGCCAGCTCTACGGGGGTGCCCGTTATCAACGAGCAGTACTTC. The chain recombines TRBV2 with TRBJ2-7; tentatively, D is TRBD2 (6 bases). The ends were cut back, 8 bases at V and 5 bases at J, with 22 bases in the middle. Germline assignment: CDR1 SNHLY and CDR2 FYNNEI. The CDR3 runs to 15 residues.

This chain connects TRBV5-1 to TRBJ1-4; D remains unclear. Looked up from germline, CDR1 is SGHRS and CDR2 is YFSETQ. V lost 0 bases, J lost 3 bases, and 6 bases lay in between. The CDR3 is made up of 14 amino acids. In DNA form, the CDR3 reads TGCGCCAGCAGCTTGGAGGGAGCTAATGAAAAACTGTTTTTT. Its translation is CASSLEGANEKLFF.

The chain is built from TRBV13 and TRBJ1-3; D unclear. V was pared by 3 bases and J by 2 bases, with 14 bases between. This CDR3 is built from 16 residues. CDR1 is PRHDT, CDR2 FYEKMQ, per germline (reference sequence). The CDR3 spells CASSFYTEETGNTIYF. CDR3 DNA: TGTGCCAGCAGCTTTTACACGGAGGAAACTGGAAACACCATATATTTT.

The chain employs TRBV20-1 and TRBJ1-5; D is unclear. The CDR3 has 14 residues. The germline CDR1 and CDR2 sequences are DFQATT and SNEGSKA (reference sequence). V lost 3 bases and J lost 5, with 14 bases in between. The CDR3 here is CSASSGRGYQPQHF. CDR3 sequence (DNA): TGCAGTGCTAGTAGTGGACGAGGATATCAGCCCCAGCATTTT.

The chain recombines TRBV11-2 with TRBJ2-5; no firm D call. V shed 4 bases and J shed 4 bases, with 10 bases lying between them. From germline, CDR1 is SGHAT and CDR2 FQNNGV. The CDR3 is made up of 13 amino acids. In DNA, the CDR3 is TGTGCCAGCAGCTCCTGGGCCGGAGAGACCCAGTACTTC. The encoded protein is CASSSWAGETQYF.

The chain combines TRBV18 with TRBJ2-7, with 7 bases matching TRBD1. Germline V CDR1 and CDR2: KGHSH, LQKENI. V lost 2 bases, J lost 6 bases, and 4 bases stayed unmatched. The CDR3 covers 13 residues. This chain's CDR3 is CASSPSTGVEQYF. CDR3 DNA: TGTGCCAGCTCACCATCTACAGGGGTCGAGCAGTACTTC.

Only one count was recorded for this clone. The rearrangement joins TRBV6-5 to TRBJ2-2; D remains unclear. Germline V gives CDR1 MNHEY, CDR2 SVGAGI. This CDR3 contains 12 residues. The ends were cut back, 5 bases at V and 3 bases at J, with 4 bases in the middle. CDR3 sequence (DNA): TGTGCCAGCAGTCAATACACCGGGGAGCTGTTTTTT. Protein: CASSQYTGELFF.

CDR3 sequence: CASTLEGQSSYNSPLHF. In DNA, the CDR3 is TGTGCCAGCACCCTGGAGGGACAGAGCTCCTATAATTCACCCCTCCACTTT. The rearrangement joins TRBV2 to TRBJ1-6; 7 nucleotides match TRBD1. V shed 7 bases and J 0 bases; nucleotides not matched to a gene: 9. CDR3 length equals 17 residues. CDR1 SNHLY and CDR2 FYNNEI come from the germline V gene. The full variable domain, rest sourced from reference TRBV2 and TRBJ1-6, is EPEVTQTPSHQVTQMGQEVILRCVPISNHLYFYWYRQILGQKVEFLVSFYNNEISEKSEIFDDQFSVERPDGSNFTLKIRSTKLEDSAMYFCASTLEGQSSYNSPLHFGNGTRLTVT.